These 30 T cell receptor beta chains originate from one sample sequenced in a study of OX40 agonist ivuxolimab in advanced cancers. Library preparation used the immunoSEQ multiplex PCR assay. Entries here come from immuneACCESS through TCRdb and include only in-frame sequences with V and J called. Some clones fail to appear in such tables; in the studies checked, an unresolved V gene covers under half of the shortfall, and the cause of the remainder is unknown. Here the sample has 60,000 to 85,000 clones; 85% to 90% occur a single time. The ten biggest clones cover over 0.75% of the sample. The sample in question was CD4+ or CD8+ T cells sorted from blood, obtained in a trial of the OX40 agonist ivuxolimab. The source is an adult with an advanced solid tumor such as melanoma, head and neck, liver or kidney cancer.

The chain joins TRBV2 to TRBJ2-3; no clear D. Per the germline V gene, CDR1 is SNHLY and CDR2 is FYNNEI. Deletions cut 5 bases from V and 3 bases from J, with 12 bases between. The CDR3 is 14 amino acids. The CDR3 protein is CASSPILGTDTQYF. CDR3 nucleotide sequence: TGTGCCAGCAGTCCCATCCTTGGAACAGATACGCAGTATTTT.

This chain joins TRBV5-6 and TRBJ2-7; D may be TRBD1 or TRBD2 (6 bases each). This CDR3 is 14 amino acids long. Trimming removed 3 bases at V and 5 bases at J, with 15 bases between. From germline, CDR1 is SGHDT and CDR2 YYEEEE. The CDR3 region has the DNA TGTGCCAGCAGCTGGGGGACGGGGGCCCACGAGCAGTACTTC. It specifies CASSWGTGAHEQYF.

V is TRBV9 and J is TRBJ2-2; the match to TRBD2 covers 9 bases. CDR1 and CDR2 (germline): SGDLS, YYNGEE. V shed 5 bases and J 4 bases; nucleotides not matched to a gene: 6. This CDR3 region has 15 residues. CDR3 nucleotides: TGTGCCAGCAGTAGGGTAGCGGGAGCCACCGGGGAGCTGTTTTTT. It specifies CASSRVAGATGELFF.

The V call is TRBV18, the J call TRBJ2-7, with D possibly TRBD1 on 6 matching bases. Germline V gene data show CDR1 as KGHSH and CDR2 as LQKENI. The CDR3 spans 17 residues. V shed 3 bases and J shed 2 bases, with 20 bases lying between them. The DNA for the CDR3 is TGTGCCAGCTCACCGGGGCAAGGGGGTAATCCCACCTACGAGCAGTACTTC. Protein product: CASSPGQGGNPTYEQYF. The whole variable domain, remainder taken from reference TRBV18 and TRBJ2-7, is NAGVMQNPRHLVRRRGQEARLRCSPMKGHSHVYWYRQLPEEGLKFMVYLQKENIIDESGMPKERFSAEFPKEGPSILRIQQVVRGDSAAYFCASSPGQGGNPTYEQYFGPGTRLTVT.

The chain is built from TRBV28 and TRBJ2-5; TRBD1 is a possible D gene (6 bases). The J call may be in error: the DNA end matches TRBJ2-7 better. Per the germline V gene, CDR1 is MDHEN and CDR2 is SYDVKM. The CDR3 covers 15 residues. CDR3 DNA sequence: TGTGCCAGCAGCCAATATCCGGGACAAAACTACGAGCAGTACTTC. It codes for CASSQYPGQNYEQYF.

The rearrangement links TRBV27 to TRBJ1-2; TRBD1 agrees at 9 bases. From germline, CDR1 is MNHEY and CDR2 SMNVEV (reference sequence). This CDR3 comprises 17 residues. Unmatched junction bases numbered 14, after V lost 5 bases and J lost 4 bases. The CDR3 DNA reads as TGTGCCAGCAGTCCCGAAATTGGGGACAGGGACTCCTATGGCTACACCTTC. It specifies CASSPEIGDRDSYGYTF.

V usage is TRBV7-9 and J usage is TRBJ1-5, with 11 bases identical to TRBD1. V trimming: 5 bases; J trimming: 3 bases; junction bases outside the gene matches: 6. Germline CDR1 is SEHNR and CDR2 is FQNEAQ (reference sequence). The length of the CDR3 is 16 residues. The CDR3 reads CASSLGQGGTNQPQHF. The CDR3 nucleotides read TGTGCCAGCAGCCTGGGACAGGGGGGGACCAATCAGCCCCAGCATTTT. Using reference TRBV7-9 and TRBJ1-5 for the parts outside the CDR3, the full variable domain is DTGVSQNPRHKITKRGQNVTFRCDPISEHNRLYWYRQTLGQGPEFLTYFQNEAQLEKSRLLSDRFSAERPKGSFSTLEIQRTEQGDSAMYLCASSLGQGGTNQPQHFGDGTRLSIL.

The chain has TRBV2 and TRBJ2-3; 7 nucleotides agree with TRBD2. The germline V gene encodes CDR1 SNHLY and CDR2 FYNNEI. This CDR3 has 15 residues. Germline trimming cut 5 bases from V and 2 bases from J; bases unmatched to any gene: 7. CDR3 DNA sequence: TGTGCCAGCAGTTCTACTAGCGCCAACACAGATACGCAGTATTTT. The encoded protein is CASSSTSANTDTQYF.

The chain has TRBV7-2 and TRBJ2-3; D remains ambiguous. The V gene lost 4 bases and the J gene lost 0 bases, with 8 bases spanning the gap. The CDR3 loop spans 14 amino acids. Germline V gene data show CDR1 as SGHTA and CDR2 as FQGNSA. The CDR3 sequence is CASSYIGSTDTQYF. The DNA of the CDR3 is TGTGCCAGCAGCTACATCGGAAGCACAGATACGCAGTATTTT.

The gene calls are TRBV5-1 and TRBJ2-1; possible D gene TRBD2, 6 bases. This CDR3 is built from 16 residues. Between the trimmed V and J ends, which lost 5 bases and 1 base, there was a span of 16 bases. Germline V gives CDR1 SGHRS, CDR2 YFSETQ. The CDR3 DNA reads TGCGCCAGCAGGGGATACGGCGGGGAGTCCTACAATGAGCAGTTCTTC. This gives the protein CASRGYGGESYNEQFF.

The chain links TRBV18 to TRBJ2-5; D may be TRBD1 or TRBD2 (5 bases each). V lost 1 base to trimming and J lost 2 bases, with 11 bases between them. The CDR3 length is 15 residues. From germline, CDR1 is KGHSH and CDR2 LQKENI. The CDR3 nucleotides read TGTGCCAGCTCACCACTGCCCGGGGCTCAAGAGACCCAGTACTTC. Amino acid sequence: CASSPLPGAQETQYF.

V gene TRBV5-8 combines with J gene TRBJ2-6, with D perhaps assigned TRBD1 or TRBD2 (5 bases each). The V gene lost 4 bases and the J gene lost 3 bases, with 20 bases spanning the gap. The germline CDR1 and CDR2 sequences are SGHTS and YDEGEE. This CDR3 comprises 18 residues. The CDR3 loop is CASSPLWVGVGGANVLTF. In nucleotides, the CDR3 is TGTGCCAGCAGCCCCCTCTGGGTGGGGGTCGGTGGGGCCAACGTCCTGACTTTC.

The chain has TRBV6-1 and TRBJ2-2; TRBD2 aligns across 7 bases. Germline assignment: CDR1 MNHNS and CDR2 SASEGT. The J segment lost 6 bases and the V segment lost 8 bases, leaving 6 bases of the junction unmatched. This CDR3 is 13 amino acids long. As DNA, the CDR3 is TGTGCCAGCGCCCAGAGCGGGGCCGGGGAGCTGTTTTTT. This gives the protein CASAQSGAGELFF.

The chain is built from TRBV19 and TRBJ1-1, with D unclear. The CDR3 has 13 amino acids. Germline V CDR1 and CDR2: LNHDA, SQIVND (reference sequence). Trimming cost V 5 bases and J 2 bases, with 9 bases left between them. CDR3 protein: CASSVQDNTEAFF. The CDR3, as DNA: TGTGCCAGTAGTGTGCAGGATAACACTGAAGCTTTCTTT.

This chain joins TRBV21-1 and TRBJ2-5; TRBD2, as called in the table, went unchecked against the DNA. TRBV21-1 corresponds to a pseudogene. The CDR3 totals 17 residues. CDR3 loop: CASSKETGTSGQKTQYF. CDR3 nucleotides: TGTGCCAGCAGCAAAGAAACCGGGACTAGCGGTCAAAAGACCCAGTACTTC.

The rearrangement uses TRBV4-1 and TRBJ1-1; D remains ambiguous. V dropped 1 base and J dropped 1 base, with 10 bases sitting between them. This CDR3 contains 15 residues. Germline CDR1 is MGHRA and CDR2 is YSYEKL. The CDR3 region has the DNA TGCGCCAGCAGCCAAGGGGGATCAGGGAACACTGAAGCTTTCTTT. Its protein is CASSQGGSGNTEAFF.

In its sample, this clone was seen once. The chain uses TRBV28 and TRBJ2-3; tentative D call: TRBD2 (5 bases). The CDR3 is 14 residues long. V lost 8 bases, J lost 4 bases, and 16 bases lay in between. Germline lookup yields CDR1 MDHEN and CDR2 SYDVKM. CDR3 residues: CASYAGLAADTQYF. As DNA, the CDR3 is TGTGCCAGCTATGCGGGCCTTGCCGCAGATACGCAGTATTTT.

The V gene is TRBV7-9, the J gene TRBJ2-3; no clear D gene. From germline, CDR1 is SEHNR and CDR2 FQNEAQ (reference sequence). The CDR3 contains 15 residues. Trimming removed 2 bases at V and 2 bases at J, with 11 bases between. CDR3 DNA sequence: TGTGCCAGCAGCTTATCTTTAGGCCCCACAGATACGCAGTATTTT. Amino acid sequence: CASSLSLGPTDTQYF.

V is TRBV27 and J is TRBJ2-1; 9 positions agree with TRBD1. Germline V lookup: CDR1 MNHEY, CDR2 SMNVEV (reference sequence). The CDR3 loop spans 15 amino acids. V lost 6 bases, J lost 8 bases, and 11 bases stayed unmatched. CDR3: CASSSPGQGTDEQFF. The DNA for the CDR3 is TGTGCCAGCAGCTCACCGGGACAGGGAACGGATGAGCAGTTCTTC.

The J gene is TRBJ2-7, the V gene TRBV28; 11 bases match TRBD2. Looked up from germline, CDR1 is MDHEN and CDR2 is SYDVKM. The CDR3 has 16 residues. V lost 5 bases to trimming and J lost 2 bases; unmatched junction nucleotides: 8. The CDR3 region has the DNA TGTGCCAGCAGTCCTCCCGGGACTAGCGGAACCTACGAGCAGTACTTC. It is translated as CASSPPGTSGTYEQYF. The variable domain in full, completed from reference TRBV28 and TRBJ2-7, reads DVKVTQSSRYLVKRTGEKVFLECVQDMDHENMFWYRQDPGLGLRLIYFSYDVKMKEKGDIPEGYSVSREKKERFSLILESASTNQTSMYLCASSPPGTSGTYEQYFGPGTRLTVT.

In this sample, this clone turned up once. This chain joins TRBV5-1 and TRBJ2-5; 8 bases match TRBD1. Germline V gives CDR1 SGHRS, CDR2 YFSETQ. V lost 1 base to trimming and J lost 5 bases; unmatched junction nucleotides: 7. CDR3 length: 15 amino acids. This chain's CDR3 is CASSLRAGGGETQYF. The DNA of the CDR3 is TGCGCCAGCAGCTTGAGGGCAGGGGGCGGGGAGACCCAGTACTTC.

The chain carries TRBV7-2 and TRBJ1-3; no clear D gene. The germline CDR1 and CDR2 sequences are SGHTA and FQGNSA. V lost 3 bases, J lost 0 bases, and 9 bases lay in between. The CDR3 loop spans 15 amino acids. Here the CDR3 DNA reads TGTGCCAGCAGCTTGTCCCCCAGCTCTGGAAACACCATATATTTT. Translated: CASSLSPSSGNTIYF.

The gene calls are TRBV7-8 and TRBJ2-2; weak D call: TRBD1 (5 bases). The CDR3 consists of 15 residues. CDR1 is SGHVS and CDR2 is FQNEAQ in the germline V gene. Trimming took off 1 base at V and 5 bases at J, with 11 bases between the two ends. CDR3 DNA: TGTGCCAGCAGCTTAGATATAGGGGTAACCGGGGAGCTGTTTTTT. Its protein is CASSLDIGVTGELFF.

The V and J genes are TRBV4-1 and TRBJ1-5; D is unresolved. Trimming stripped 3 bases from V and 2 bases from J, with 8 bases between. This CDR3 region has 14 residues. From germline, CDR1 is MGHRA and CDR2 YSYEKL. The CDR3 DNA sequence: TGCGCCAGCAGCCAGGACGGGGGCAATCAGCCCCAGCATTTT. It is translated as CASSQDGGNQPQHF.

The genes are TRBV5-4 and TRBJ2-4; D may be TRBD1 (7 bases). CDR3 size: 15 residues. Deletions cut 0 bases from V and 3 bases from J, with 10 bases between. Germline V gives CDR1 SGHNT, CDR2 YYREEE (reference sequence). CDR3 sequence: CASSLGGDSKNIQYF. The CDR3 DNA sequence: TGTGCCAGCAGCTTGGGGGGGGACAGCAAAAACATTCAGTACTTC. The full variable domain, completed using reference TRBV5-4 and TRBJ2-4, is ETGVTQSPTHLIKTRGQQVTLRCSSQSGHNTVSWYQQALGQGPQFIFQYYREEENGRGNFPPRFSGLQFPNYSSELNVNALELDDSALYLCASSLGGDSKNIQYFGAGTRLSVL.

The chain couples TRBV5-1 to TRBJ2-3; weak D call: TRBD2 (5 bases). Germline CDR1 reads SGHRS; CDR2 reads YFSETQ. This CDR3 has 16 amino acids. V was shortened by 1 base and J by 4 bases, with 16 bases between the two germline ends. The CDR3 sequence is CASSLWTPRDADTQYF. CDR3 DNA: TGCGCCAGCAGCTTGTGGACTCCCCGAGACGCAGATACGCAGTATTTT.

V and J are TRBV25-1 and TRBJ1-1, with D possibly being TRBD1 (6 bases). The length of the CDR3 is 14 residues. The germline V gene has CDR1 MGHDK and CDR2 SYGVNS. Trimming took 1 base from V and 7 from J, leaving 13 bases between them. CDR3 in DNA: TGTGCCAGCAGTGAATCCGGGGGGCCCGGTGAAGCTTTCTTT. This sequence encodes CASSESGGPGEAFF. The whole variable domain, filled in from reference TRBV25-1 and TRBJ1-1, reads EADIYQTPRYLVIGTGKKITLECSQTMGHDKMYWYQQDPGMELHLIHYSYGVNSTEKGDLSSESTVSRIRTEHFPLTLESARPSHTSQYLCASSESGGPGEAFFGQGTRLTVV.

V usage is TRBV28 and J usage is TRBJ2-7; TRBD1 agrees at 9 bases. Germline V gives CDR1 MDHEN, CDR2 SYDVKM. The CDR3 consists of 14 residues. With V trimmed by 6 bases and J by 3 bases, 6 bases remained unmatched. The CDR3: CASRQGQGYYEQYF. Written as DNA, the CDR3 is TGTGCCAGCAGACAGGGACAGGGCTACTACGAGCAGTACTTC.

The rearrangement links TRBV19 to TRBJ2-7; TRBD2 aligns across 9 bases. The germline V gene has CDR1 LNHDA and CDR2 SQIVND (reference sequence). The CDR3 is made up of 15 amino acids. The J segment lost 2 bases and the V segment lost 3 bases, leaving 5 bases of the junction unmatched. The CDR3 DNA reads TGTGCCAGTAGTATGGGGCGGGAGGGAACCTACGAGCAGTACTTC. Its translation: CASSMGREGTYEQYF.

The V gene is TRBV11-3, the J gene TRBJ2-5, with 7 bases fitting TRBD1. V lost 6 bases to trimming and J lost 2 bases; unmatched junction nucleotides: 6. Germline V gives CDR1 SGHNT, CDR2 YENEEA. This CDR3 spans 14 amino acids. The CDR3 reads CASSRGTDQETQYF. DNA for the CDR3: TGTGCCAGCAGTAGGGGGACAGATCAAGAGACCCAGTACTTC.